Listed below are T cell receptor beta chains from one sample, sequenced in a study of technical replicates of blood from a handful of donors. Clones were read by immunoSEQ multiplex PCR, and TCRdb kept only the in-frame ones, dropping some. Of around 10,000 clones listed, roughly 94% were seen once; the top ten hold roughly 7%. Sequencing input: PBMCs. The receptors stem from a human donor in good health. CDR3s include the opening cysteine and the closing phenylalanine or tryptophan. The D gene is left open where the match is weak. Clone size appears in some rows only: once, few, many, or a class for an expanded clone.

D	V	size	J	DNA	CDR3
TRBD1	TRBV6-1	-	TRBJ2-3	TGTGCCAGCAGTGGGGGACAGGGGGCGGAGGATACGCAGTATTTT	CASSGGQGAEDTQYF
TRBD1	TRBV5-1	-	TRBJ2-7	TGCGCCAGCAGCCCTATGGACAGGGCTCACGAGCAGTACTTC	CASSPMDRAHEQYF
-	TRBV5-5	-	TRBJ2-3	TGTGCCAGCAGCTTGGCTCCGGCAGATACGCAGTATTTT	CASSLAPADTQYF
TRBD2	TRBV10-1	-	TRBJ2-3	TGCGCCAGCAGTGACAGCGGGGATAGAGATACGCAGTATTTT	CASSDSGDRDTQYF
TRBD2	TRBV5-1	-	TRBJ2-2	TGCGCCAGCAGCTTGGGGACTAGCGGGAACACCGGGGAGCTGTTTTTT	CASSLGTSGNTGELFF
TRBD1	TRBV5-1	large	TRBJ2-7	TGCGCCAGCAGCTTGGAACCTACGGGACAGGGCATCTATGGGCAGTACTTC	CASSLEPTGQGIYGQYF
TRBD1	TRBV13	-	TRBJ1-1	TGTGCCAGCAGCTCTACCCAGGGGGAGACTGCTGAAGCTTTCTTT	CASSSTQGETAEAFF
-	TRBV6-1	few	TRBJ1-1	TGTGCCAGCAGCGAGGGCCAGATGAACACTGAAGCTTTCTTT	CASSEGQMNTEAFF
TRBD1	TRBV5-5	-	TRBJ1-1	TGTGCCAGCAGCTTGGAGACAGGGAGGACTGAAGCTTTCTTT	CASSLETGRTEAFF
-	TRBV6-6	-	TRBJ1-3	TGTGCCAGCAGTTCGCGGGACCGCTCTGGAAACACCATATATTTT	CASSSRDRSGNTIYF
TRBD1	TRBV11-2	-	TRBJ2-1	TGTGCCAGCACCTCCGGGACAGGGATTTACAATGAGCAGTTCTTC	CASTSGTGIYNEQFF
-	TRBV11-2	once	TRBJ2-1	TGTGCCAGCAGCTTAGAGGCTAGCCCCAGCTCCTACAATGAGCAGTTCTTC	CASSLEASPSSYNEQFF
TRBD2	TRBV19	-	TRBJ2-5	TGTGCCAGTAATACGGGAGGCTCGGTAGAGACCCAGTACTTC	CASNTGGSVETQYF
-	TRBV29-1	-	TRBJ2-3	TGCAGCGTTGAAGGATCGGAGGAGTATTTT	CSVEGSEEYF
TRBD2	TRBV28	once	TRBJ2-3	TGTGCCAGCAGTCTTCGGACTAGCGGGAGCACAGATACGCAGTATTTT	CASSLRTSGSTDTQYF
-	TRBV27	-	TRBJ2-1	TGTGCCAGCAGTATACTAGCTTGGGGAATGGGTAATGAGCAGTTCTTC	CASSILAWGMGNEQFF
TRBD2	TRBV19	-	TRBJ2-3	TGTGCCAGTAGTATCCGCGGACTAGCGGGAGAGGTAGATACGCAGTATTTT	CASSIRGLAGEVDTQYF